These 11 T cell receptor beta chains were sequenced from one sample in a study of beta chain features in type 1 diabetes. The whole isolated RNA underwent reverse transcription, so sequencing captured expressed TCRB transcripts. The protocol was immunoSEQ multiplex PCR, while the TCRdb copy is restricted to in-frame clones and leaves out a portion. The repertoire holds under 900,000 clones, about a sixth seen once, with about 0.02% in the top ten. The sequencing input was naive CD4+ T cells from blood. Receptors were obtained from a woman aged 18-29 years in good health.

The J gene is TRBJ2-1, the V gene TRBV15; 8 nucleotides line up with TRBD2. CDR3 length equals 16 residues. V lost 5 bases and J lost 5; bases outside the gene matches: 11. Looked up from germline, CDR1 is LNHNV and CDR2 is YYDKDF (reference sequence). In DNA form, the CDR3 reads TGTGCCACCAGCCGGACAGCGGGAGTCCCTAACAATGAGCAGTTCTTC. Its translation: CATSRTAGVPNNEQFF.

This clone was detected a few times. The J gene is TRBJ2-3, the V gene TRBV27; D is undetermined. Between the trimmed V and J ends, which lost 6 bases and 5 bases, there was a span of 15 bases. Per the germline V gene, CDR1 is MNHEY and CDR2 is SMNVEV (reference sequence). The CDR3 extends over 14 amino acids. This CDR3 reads CASRSRAPQDTQYF. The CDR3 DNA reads TGTGCCAGCAGATCCCGGGCCCCCCAAGATACGCAGTATTTT.

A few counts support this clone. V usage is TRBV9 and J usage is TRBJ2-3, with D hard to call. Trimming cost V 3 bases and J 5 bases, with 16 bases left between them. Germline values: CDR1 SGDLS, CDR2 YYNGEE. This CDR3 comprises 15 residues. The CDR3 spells CASSGGGVTVDTQYF. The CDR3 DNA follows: TGTGCCAGCAGCGGGGGTGGCGTAACGGTAGATACGCAGTATTTT.

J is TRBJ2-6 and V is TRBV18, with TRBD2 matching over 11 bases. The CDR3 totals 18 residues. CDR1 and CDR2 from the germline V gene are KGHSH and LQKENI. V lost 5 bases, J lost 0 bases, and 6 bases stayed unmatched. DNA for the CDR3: TGTGCCAGCTCAAGGGCTAGCGGGAGGAGCTCTGGGGCCAACGTCCTGACTTTC. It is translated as CASSRASGRSSGANVLTF. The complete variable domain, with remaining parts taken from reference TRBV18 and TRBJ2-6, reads NAGVMQNPRHLVRRRGQEARLRCSPMKGHSHVYWYRQLPEEGLKFMVYLQKENIIDESGMPKERFSAEFPKEGPSILRIQQVVRGDSAAYFCASSRASGRSSGANVLTFGAGSRLTVL.

Written as DNA, the CDR3 is TGTGCCACCAGCAGGGGACTAGCGGGAGTGGGCACAGATACGCAGTATTTT. Its translation: CATSRGLAGVGTDTQYF. The rearrangement links TRBV15 to TRBJ2-3; 14 nucleotides align to TRBD2. Germline V gives CDR1 LNHNV, CDR2 YYDKDF (reference sequence). The CDR3 has 17 residues. With V trimmed by 3 bases and J by 1 base, 3 bases remained unmatched.

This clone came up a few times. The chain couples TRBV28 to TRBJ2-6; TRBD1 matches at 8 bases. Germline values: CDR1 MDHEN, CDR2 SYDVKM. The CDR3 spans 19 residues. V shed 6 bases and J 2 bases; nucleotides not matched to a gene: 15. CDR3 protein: CASREETGDGGTGANVLTF. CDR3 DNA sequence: TGTGCCAGCAGGGAGGAGACAGGGGACGGCGGTACTGGGGCCAACGTCCTGACTTTC.

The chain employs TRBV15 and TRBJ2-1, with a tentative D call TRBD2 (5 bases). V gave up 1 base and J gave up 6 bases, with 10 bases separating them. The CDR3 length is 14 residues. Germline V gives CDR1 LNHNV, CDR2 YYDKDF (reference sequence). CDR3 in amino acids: CATSRGGLTNEQFF. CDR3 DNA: TGTGCCACCAGCAGAGGCGGACTGACCAATGAGCAGTTCTTC.

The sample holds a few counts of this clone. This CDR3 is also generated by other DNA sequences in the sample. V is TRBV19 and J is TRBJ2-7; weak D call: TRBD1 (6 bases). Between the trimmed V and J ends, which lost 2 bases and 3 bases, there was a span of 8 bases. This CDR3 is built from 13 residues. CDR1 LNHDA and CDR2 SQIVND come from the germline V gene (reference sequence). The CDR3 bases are TGTGCCAGTAGTATAAACAGGGACTACGAGCAGTACTTC. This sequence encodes CASSINRDYEQYF.

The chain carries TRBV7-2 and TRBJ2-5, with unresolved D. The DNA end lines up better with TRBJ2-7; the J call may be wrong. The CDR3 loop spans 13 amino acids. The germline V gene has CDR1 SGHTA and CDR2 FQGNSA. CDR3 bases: TGTGCCAGCAGCTTCTTGACTGGCTACGAGCAGTACTTC. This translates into CASSFLTGYEQYF.

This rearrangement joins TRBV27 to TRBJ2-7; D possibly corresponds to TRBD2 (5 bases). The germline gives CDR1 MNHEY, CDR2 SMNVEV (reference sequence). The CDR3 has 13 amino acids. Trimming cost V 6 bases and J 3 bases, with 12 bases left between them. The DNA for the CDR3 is TGTGCCAGCAGCGGAGCGGCGAACTACGAGCAGTACTTC. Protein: CASSGAANYEQYF.

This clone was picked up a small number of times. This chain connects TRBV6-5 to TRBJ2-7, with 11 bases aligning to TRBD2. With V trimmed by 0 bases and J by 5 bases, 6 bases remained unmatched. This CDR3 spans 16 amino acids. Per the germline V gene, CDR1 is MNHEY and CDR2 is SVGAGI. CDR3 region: CASSYSLLAGAHEQYF. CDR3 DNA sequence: TGTGCCAGCAGTTACTCGTTACTAGCGGGAGCCCACGAGCAGTACTTC.